Listed below are T cell receptor beta chains from one sample, sequenced in a study of siplizumab effects on memory and regulatory T cells. The table came from immunoSEQ multiplex PCR; TCRdb's copy has only in-frame clones and leaves some out. The repertoire holds approximately 50,000 clones, with 93% as singletons. The sequenced sample consisted of CD8+ T cells sorted from blood. These receptors were collected from a human donor in good health. The conserved cysteine and the conserved F or W are not part of the CDR3 here.

TRBV28	TRBJ1-5	ASRPDKTDQPQH
TRBV6-6	TRBJ2-7	ASSPGGPRTYEQY
TRBV29-1	TRBJ1-2	SGHRVGGYGYT
TRBV6-5	TRBJ2-1	ASSYGSRSSYNEQF
TRBV28	TRBJ2-7	AAGLAGSYEQY
TRBV2	TRBJ1-4	ASEKRDANEKLF
TRBV19	TRBJ1-1	ASSTTGNQGTEAF
TRBV4-1	TRBJ2-1	ASTSRTSSRWQF
TRBV6-1	TRBJ2-2	ASSEAGFVVTGELF
TRBV7-9	TRBJ1-5	ASSAPGQGNQPQH
TRBV5-1	TRBJ1-3	ASSLEPGFSGNTIY
TRBV6-1	TRBJ2-7	ASSEATKGAAVHFYEQY
TRBV6-1	TRBJ2-3	ASSDYGRWDTQY
TRBV30	TRBJ1-1	AWSVTDNTEAF
TRBV27	TRBJ1-2	ASKLDGDRITGYT
TRBV28	TRBJ2-1	ASSLIGSYNEQF
TRBV5-6	TRBJ2-1	ASSLNDNEQF
TRBV7-8	TRBJ2-7	ASSAGATYEQY
TRBV27	TRBJ1-5	ASSFRPGGNQPQH
TRBV2	TRBJ2-2	ASSPDLAGRLTGELF
TRBV19	TRBJ1-1	ASKTGPNTEAF
TRBV7-3	TRBJ2-1	ASSWEESNEQF
TRBV27	TRBJ2-3	ASSTRQGLTDTQY
TRBV29-1	TRBJ2-1	SAGPTSGNNEQF
TRBV7-9	TRBJ2-7	ASSLFQGLAYEQY
TRBV7-9	TRBJ1-1	ASRHTGGNTEAF
TRBV28	TRBJ2-2	ASSLGTSGSRTVAGELF
TRBV4-2	TRBJ1-1	ASSLKRGRNTEAF
TRBV6-5	TRBJ2-1	ASSYLRGNEQF
TRBV27	TRBJ2-7	ASSEPGLGYEQY
TRBV11-2	TRBJ2-1	ASSLGLFYEQF
TRBV28	TRBJ2-7	ASSLGVAYEQY
TRBV14	TRBJ2-7	ASSQGGPYEQY
TRBV6-1	TRBJ2-7	ASSTRDNLYEQY
TRBV11-3	TRBJ2-7	ASSLFSGSAYEQY
TRBV27	TRBJ2-7	ASSLLVAGGPSHEQY
TRBV21-1	TRBJ1-4	ASPDRGATNEKLF
TRBV2	TRBJ2-3	ASSEERATGSFPPDTQY